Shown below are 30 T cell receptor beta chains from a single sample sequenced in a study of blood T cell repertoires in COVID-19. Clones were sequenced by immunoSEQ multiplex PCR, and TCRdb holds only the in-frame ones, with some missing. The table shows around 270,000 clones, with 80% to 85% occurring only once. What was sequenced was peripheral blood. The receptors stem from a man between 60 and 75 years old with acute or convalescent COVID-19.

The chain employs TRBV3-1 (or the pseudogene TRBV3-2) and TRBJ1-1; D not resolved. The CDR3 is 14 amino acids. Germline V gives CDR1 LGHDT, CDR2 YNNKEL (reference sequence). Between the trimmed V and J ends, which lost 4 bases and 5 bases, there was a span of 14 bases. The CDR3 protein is CASSPDGRRTEAFF. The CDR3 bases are TGTGCCAGCAGCCCCGACGGGCGGAGGACTGAAGCTTTCTTT.

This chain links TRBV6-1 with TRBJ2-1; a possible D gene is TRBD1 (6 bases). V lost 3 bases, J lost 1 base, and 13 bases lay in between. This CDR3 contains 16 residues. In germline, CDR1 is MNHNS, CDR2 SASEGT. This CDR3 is CASSDAGVASYNEQFF. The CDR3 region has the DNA TGTGCCAGCAGTGATGCAGGGGTCGCGTCCTACAATGAGCAGTTCTTC.

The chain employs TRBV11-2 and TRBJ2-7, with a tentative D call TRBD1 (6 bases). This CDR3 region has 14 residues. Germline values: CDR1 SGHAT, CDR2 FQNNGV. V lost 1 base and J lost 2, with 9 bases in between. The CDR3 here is CASSLGQEAYEQYF. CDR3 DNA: TGTGCCAGCAGCTTAGGACAGGAAGCCTACGAGCAGTACTTC.

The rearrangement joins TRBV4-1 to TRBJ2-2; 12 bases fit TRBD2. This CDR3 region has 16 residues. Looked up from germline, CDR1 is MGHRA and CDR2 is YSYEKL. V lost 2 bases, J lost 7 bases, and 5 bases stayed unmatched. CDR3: CASSQYGLAGNGELFF. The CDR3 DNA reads TGCGCCAGCAGCCAATATGGACTAGCGGGAAACGGGGAGCTGTTTTTT.

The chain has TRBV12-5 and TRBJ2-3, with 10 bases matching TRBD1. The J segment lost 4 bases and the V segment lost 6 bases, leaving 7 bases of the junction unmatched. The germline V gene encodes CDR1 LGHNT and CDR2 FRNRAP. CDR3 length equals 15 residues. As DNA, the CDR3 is TGTGCTAGTGGGGCTAGACAGGGGGCCGCAGATACGCAGTATTTT. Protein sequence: CASGARQGAADTQYF.

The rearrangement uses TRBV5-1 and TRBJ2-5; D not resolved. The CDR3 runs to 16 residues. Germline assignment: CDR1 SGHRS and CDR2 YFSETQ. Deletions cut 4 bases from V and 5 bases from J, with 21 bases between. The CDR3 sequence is CASSLGQTQPQETQYF. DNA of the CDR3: TGCGCCAGCAGCCTGGGCCAGACACAACCCCAGGAGACCCAGTACTTC.

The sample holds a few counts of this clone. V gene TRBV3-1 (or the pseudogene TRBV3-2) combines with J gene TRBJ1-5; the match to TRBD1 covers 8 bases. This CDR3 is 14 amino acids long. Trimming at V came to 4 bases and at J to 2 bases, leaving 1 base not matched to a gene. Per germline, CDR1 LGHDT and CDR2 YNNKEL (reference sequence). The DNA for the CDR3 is TGTGCCAGCAGCCCGACAGGGGGCAATCAGCCCCAGCATTTT. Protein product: CASSPTGGNQPQHF.

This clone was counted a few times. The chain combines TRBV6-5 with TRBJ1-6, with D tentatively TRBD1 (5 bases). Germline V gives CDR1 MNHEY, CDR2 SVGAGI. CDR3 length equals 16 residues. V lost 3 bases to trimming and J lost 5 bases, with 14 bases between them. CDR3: CASSYVGVKDNSPLHF. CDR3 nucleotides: TGTGCCAGCAGTTATGTAGGGGTGAAGGATAATTCACCCCTCCACTTT.

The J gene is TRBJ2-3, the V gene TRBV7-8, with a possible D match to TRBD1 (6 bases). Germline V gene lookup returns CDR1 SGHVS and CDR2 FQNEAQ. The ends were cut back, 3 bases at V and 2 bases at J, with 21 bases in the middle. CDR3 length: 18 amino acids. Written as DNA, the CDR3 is TGTGCCAGCAGCTTCGATCTCAAGAACAGGGCCTACACAGATACGCAGTATTTT. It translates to CASSFDLKNRAYTDTQYF.

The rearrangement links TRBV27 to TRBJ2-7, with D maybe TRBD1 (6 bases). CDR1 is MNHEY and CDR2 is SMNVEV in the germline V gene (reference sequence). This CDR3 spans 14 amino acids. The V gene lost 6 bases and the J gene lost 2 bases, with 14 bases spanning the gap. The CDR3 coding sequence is TGTGCCAGCAGGTCGACAGGTATGACCTACGAGCAGTACTTC. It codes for CASRSTGMTYEQYF.

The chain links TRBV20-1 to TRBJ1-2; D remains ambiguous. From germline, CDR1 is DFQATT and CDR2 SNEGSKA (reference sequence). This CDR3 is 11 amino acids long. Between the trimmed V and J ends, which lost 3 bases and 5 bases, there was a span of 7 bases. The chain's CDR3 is CSARAEYGYTF. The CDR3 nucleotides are TGCAGTGCTAGGGCTGAATATGGCTACACCTTC.

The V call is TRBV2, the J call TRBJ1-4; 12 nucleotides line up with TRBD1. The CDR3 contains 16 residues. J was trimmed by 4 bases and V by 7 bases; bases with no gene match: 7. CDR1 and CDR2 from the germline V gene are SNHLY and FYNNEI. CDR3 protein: CASTPGQGAFNEKLFF. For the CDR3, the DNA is TGTGCCAGCACTCCGGGACAGGGGGCCTTTAATGAAAAACTGTTTTTT.

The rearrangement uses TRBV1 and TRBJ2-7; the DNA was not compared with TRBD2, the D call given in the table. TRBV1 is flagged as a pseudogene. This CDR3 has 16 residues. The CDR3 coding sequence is TGCACCAGCCAGGGACTAGCGGGTTTCAGGGTCTACGAGCAGTACTTC. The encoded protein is CTSQGLAGFRVYEQYF.

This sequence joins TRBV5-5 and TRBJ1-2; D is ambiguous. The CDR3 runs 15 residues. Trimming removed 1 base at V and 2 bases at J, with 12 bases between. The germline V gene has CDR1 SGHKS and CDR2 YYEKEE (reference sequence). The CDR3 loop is CASSLNPVTNYGYTF. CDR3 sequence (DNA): TGTGCCAGCAGCTTGAATCCGGTGACAAACTATGGCTACACCTTC.

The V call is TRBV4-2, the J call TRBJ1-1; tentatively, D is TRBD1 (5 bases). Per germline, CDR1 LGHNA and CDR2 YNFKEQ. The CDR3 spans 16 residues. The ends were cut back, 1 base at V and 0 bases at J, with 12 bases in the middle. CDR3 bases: TGTGCCAGCAGCCAAGCTATAGGGGCGATGAACACTGAAGCTTTCTTT. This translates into CASSQAIGAMNTEAFF.

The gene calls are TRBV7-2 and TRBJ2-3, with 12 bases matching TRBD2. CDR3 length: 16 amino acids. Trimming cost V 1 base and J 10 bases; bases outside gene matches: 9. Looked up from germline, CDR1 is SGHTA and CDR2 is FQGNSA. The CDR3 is CASSLDTSGGKRSQYF. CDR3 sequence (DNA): TGTGCCAGCAGCTTAGACACTAGCGGGGGGAAAAGGTCGCAGTATTTT.

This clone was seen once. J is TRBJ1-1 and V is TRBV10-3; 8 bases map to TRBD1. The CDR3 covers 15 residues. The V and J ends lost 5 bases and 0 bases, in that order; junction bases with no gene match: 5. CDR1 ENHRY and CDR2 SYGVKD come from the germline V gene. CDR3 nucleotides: TGTGCCATCAGTTCCTTGACAGGGGTGAACACTGAAGCTTTCTTT. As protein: CAISSLTGVNTEAFF.

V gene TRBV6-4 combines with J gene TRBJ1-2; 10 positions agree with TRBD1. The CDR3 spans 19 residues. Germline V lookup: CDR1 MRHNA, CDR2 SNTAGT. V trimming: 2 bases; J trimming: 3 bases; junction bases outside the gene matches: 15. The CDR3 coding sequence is TGTGCCAGCAGTGACCCGGGACAGGGGTGGTCGCCGAAAGACTATGGCTACACCTTC. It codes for CASSDPGQGWSPKDYGYTF.

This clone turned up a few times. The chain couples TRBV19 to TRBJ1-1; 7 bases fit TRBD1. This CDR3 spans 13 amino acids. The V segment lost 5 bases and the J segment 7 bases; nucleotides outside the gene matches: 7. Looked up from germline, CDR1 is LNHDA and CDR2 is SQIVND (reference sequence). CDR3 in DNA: TGTGCCAGTAGTGAGACAGGGAATGATGAAGCTTTCTTT. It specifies CASSETGNDEAFF.

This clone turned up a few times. The CDR3 sequence is CASSEVGTANNEKLFF. The CDR3 DNA sequence: TGTGCCAGCAGTGAAGTAGGAACAGCAAATAATGAAAAACTGTTTTTT. The rearrangement links TRBV6-1 to TRBJ1-4; D is ambiguous. This CDR3 is built from 16 residues. The ends were cut back, 1 base at V and 4 bases at J, with 13 bases in the middle. Germline lookup yields CDR1 MNHNS and CDR2 SASEGT.

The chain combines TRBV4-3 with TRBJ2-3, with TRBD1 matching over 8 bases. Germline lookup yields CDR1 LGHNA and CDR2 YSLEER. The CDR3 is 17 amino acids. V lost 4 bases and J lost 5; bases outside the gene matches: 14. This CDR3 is CASSRTPGTGGGDTQYF. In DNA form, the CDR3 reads TGCGCCAGCAGCCGCACCCCCGGGACAGGAGGTGGAGATACGCAGTATTTT.

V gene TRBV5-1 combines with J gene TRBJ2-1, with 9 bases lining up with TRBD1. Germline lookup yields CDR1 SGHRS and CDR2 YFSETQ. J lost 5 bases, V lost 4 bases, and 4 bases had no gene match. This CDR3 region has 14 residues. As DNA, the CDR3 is TGCGCCAGCAGCGTACAGGGGGCCAACAATGAGCAGTTCTTC. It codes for CASSVQGANNEQFF.

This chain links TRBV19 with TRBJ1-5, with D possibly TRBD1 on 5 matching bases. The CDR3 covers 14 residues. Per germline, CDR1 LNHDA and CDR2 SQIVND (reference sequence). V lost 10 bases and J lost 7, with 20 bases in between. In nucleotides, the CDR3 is TGTGCCACCTCAACTGCCGGGGGTGGGCAGCCCCAGCATTTT. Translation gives CATSTAGGGQPQHF.

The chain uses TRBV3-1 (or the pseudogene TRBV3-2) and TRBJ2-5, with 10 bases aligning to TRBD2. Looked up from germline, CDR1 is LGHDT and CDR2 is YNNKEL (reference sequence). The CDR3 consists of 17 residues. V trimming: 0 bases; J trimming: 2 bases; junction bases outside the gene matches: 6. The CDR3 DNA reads TGTGCCAGCAGCCAAGAGAGGACTAGCGGTAAACAAGAGACCCAGTACTTC. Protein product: CASSQERTSGKQETQYF.

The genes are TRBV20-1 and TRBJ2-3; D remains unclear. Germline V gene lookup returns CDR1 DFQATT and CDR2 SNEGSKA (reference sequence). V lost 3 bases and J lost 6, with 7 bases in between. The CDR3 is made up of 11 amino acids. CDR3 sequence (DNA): TGCAGTGCTAGTCGGTATGATACGCAGTATTTT. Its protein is CSASRYDTQYF.

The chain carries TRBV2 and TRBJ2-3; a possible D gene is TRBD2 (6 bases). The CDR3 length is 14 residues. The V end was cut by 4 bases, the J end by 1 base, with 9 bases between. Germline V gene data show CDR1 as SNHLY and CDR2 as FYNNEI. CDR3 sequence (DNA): TGTGCCAGCAGTGGTGGAGGGGGCACAGATACGCAGTATTTT. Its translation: CASSGGGGTDTQYF. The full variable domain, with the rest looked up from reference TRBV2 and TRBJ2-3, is EPEVTQTPSHQVTQMGQEVILRCVPISNHLYFYWYRQILGQKVEFLVSFYNNEISEKSEIFDDQFSVERPDGSNFTLKIRSTKLEDSAMYFCASSGGGGTDTQYFGPGTRLTVL.

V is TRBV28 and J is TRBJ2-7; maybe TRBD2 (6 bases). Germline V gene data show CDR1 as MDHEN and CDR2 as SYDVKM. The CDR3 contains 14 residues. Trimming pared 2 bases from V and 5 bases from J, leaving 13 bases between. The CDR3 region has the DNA TGTGCCAGCAGTTTAAGGCCCACGGGGGACGAGCAGTACTTC. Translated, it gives CASSLRPTGDEQYF.

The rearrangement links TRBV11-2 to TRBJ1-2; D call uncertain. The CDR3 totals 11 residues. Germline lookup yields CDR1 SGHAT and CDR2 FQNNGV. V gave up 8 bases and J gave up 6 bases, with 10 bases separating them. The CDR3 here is CASLAGNGYTF. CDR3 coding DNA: TGTGCCAGCCTAGCCGGTAATGGCTACACCTTC.

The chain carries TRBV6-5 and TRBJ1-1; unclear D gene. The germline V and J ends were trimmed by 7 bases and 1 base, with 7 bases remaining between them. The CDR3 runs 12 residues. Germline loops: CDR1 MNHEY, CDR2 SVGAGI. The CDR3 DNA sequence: TGTGCCAGCAAGTCGGGGAACACTGAAGCTTTCTTT. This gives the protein CASKSGNTEAFF.

The CDR3: CASSPYNANEKLFF. CDR3 DNA: TGTGCCAGCTCACCATACAATGCTAATGAAAAACTGTTTTTT. This sequence joins TRBV18 and TRBJ1-4; D unclear. Trimming cost V 2 bases and J 3 bases, with 7 bases left between them. CDR1 is KGHSH, CDR2 LQKENI, per germline. This CDR3 spans 14 amino acids.